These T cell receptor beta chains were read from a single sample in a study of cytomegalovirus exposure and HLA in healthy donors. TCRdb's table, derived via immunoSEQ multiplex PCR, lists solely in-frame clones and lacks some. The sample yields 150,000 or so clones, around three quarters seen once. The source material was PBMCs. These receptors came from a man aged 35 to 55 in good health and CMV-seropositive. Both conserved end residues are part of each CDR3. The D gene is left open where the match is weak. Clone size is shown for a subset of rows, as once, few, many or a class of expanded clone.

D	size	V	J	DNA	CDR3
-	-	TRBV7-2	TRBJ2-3	TGTGCCAGCAGCTTAGGGGGCGCCAATACGCAGTATTTT	CASSLGGANTQYF
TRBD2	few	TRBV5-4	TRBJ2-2	TGTGCCAGCACCCAACAAACTAGCGGGAACACCGGGGAGCTGTTTTTT	CASTQQTSGNTGELFF
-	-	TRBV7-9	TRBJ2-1	TGTGCCAGCAGCTTAGTCCCTAGCCCTAGCCCCTACAATGAGCAGTTCTTC	CASSLVPSPSPYNEQFF
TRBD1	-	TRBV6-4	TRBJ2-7	TGTGCCAGCAGTGACGTTATGGCAGGGGGCTACGAGCAGTACTTC	CASSDVMAGGYEQYF
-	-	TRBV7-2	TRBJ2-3	TGTGCCAGCAGCCGCACACAGGCTGATACGCAGTATTTT	CASSRTQADTQYF
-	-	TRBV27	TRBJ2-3	TGTGCCAGCAGTCCGTCCGTCTCTCTAAGCACAGATACGCAGTATTTT	CASSPSVSLSTDTQYF
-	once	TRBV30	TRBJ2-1	TGTGCCTGGAGTGTAGGAGGGCCGAACAATGAGCAGTTCTTC	CAWSVGGPNNEQFF
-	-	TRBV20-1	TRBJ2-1	TGCAGTGCCCTGTTACGCGCTGAGCAGTTCTTC	CSALLRAEQFF
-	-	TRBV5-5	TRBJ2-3	TGTGCCAGCAGCTTGGGGGACTTCCGCACAGATACGCAGTATTTT	CASSLGDFRTDTQYF
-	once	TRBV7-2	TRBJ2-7	TGTGCCAGCAGCTTAGCTCCCCTAGAGTCCTACGAGCAGTACTTC	CASSLAPLESYEQYF
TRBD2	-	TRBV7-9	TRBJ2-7	TGTGCCAGCAGCTCAACTAGCGGGAGATCATACGAGCAGTACTTC	CASSSTSGRSYEQYF
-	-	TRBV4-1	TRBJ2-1	TGCGCCAGCAGCCGGCGGGCCCCGGATGAGCAGTTCTTC	CASSRRAPDEQFF
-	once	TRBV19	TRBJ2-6	TGTGCCAGTAGAGGCCAGGGCTCTGGGGCCAACGTCCTGACTTTC	CASRGQGSGANVLTF
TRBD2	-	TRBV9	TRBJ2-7	TGTGCCAGCAGCGATGGGACTAGCGGGGAGCAGTACTTC	CASSDGTSGEQYF
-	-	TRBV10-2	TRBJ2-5	TGCGCCAGCAGGGATTGGAGGTTGGAGACCCAGTACTTC	CASRDWRLETQYF
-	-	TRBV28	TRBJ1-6	TGTGCCAGCACCCCAGCGGAGGGAAATAATTCACCCCTCCACTTT	CASTPAEGNNSPLHF
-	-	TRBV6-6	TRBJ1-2	TGTGCCAGCAGTCCTGTCCGGACAGCGTCCTATGGCTACACCTTC	CASSPVRTASYGYTF
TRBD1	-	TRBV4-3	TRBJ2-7	TGCGCCAGCAGCCAGTGGACAGGGCTGTACGAGCAGTACTTC	CASSQWTGLYEQYF
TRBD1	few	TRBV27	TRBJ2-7	TGTGCCAGCAGTTTTGGGGGACAGGGGGCCCGCGAGCAGTACTTC	CASSFGGQGAREQYF
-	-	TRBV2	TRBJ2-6	TGTGCCAGCAGCATGAAACAGGGAATCCTCTCTGGGGCCAACGTCCTGACTTTC	CASSMKQGILSGANVLTF
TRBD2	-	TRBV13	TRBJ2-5	TGTGCCAGCAGCCGCCGGACTAGCGGAAGGGAGGGGGAGACCCAGTACTTC	CASSRRTSGREGETQYF
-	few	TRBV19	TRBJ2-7	TGTGCCAGTAGGGCCCACGCGGGCGGCTACGAGCAGTACTTC	CASRAHAGGYEQYF
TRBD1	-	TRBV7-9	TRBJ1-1	TGTGCCAGCAGCAGCTACCGGGACAGGGACACTGAAGCTTTCTTT	CASSSYRDRDTEAFF
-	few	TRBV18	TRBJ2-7	TGTGCCAGCTCACGTCTGGCAGGATTCAACGAGCAGTACTTC	CASSRLAGFNEQYF
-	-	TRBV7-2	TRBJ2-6	TGTGCCAGCAACGAGGGGGAAACTGGGGCCAACGTCCTGACTTTC	CASNEGETGANVLTF
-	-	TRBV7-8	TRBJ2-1	TGTGCCAGCAGTACGCGGGTGGCGTTTGAGCAGTTCTTC	CASSTRVAFEQFF
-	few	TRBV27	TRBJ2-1	TGTGCCAGCAGTTTGCAGCGAACAGGGGGGGATGAGCAGTTCTTC	CASSLQRTGGDEQFF
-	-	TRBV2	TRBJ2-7	TGTGCCAGCAAAGAAGTCTCAAGTTCATACGAGCAGTACTTC	CASKEVSSSYEQYF
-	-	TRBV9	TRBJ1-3	TGTGCCAGCAGCTTTTCCGGCACAGAGGGAGGAAACACCATATATTTT	CASSFSGTEGGNTIYF
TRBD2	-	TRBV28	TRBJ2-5	TGTGCCAGCAGTCAATCTAGCGGGAGGGTTTTAGAGACCCAGTACTTC	CASSQSSGRVLETQYF
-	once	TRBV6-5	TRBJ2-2	TGTGCCAGCAGTTTCCGCGGGACCGGGGAGCTGTTTTTT	CASSFRGTGELFF
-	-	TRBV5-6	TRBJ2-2	TGTGCCAGCAGCTTTTTCTCAGGAGGGGAGCTGTTTTTT	CASSFFSGGELFF
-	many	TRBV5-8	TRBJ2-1	TGTGCCAGCAGCTTGGGGGAGTCCTCCTACAATGAGCAGTTCTTC	CASSLGESSYNEQFF
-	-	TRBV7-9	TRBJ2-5	TGTGCCAGCAGCTCGCCGGACTACTGGGAGACCCAGTACTTC	CASSSPDYWETQYF
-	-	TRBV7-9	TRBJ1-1	TGTTCCAGCTTAGACACCAGGAACACTGAAGCTTTCTTT	CSSLDTRNTEAFF
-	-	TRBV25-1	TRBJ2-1	TGTGCCAGCGGACTACTCGACAATGAGCAGTTCTTC	CASGLLDNEQFF
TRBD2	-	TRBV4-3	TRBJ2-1	TGCGCCAGCAGCCACGAACTAGCGGGAGTCTACAATGAGCAGTTCTTC	CASSHELAGVYNEQFF
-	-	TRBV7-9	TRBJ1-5	TGTGCCAGCAGCTTGGGCATAGACCAGCCCCAGCATTTT	CASSLGIDQPQHF
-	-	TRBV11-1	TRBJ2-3	TGTGCCAGCAGCCGACTAAGTCCCACAGATACGCAGTATTTT	CASSRLSPTDTQYF
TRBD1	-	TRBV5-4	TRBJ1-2	TGTGCCAGCAGCCGGGGACAGGGGGCGGGATTGATCTATGGCTACACCTTC	CASSRGQGAGLIYGYTF
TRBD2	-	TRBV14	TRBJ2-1	TGTGCCAGCAGCCGCCGGGGGACTAGCGGGAGGGCCGCGGATGAGCAGTTCTTC	CASSRRGTSGRAADEQFF
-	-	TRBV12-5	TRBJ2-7	TGTGCTAGTGGTTTGGTACTCGGGGATTTCTACGAGCAGTACTTC	CASGLVLGDFYEQYF
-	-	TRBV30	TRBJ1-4	TGTGCCTGGCGGGAACAGGGTAATGAAAAACTGTTTTTT	CAWREQGNEKLFF
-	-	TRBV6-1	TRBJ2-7	TGTGCCAGTAGGGGTCCCTACTCCTACGAGCAGTACTTC	CASRGPYSYEQYF
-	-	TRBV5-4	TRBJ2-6	TGTGCCAGCAGCTTGGAAGCAACCACTGGGGCCAACGTCCTGACTTTC	CASSLEATTGANVLTF
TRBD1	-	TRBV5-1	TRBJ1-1	TGCGCCAGCAGCAGGGACAGCGGAGTTTTCTTT	CASSRDSGVFF
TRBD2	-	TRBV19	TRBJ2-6	TGTGCCAGTAGTGTTAGCGGGGTCCTCCTTGGGGCCAACGTCCTGACTTTC	CASSVSGVLLGANVLTF
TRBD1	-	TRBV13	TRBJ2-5	TGTGCCAGCAGCTTAGCGACAGGGCATGCAGAGACCCAGTACTTC	CASSLATGHAETQYF
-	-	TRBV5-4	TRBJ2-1	TGTGCCAGCAGCATCCGGGTTGATGAGCAGTTCTTC	CASSIRVDEQFF
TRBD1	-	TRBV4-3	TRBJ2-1	TGCGCCAGCAGCCAGGCCGGGACAGGGATCGATGAGCAGTTCTTC	CASSQAGTGIDEQFF
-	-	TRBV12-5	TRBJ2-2	TGTGCTAGTGGGACTAACGGGGAGCTGTTTTTT	CASGTNGELFF
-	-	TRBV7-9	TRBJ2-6	TGTGCCAGCACCCCCCCCACAGGCTCCACTGGGGCCAACGTCCTGACTTTC	CASTPPTGSTGANVLTF
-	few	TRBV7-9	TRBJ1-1	TGTGCCAGCAGCTTAGTAGGAGACAGCGAAGCTTTCTTT	CASSLVGDSEAFF
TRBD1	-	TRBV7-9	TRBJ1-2	TGTGCCAGCAGCTCCTGGACAGGGGTTGACTATGGCTACACCTTC	CASSSWTGVDYGYTF
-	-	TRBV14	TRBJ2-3	TGTGCCAGCAGCCAAGTCCCGCTGGGGGCCACAGATACGCAGTATTTT	CASSQVPLGATDTQYF
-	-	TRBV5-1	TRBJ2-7	TGCGCCAGCAGCTTAAGAACGGACAGACCCTACGAGCAGTACTTC	CASSLRTDRPYEQYF
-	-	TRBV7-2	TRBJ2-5	TGTGCCAGCAGCTTATTAGGGGGTGGACTGACAGAGACCCAGTACTTC	CASSLLGGGLTETQYF
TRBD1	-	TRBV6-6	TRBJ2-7	TGTGCCAGCCAATCGACAGGGGCCTACGAGCAGTACTTC	CASQSTGAYEQYF
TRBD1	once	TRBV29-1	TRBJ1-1	TGCAGACCTCACCGGGACAGGGCTCGTGAAGGTTTCTTT	CRPHRDRAREGFF